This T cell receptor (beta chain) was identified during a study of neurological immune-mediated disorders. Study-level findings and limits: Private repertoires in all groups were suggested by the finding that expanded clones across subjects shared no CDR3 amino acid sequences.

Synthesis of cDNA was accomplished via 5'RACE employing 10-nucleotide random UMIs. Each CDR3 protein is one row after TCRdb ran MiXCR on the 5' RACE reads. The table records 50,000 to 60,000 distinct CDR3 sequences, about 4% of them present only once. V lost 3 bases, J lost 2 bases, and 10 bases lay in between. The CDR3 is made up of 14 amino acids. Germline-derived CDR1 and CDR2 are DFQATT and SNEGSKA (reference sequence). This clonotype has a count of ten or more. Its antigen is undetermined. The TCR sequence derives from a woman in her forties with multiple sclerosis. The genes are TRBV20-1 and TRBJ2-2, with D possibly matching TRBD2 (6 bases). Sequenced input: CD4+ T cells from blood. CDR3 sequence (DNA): TGCAGTGCTAGGGGGACTCCCAACACCGGGGAGCTGTTTTTT. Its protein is CSARGTPNTGELFF.